The 17 T cell receptor beta chains below were found in one sample sequenced in a study of spatial heterogeneity in lung cancer. One entry per CDR3 protein, called by TCRdb with MiXCR from the 5' RACE reads. The table has 70,000 to 90,000 distinct CDR3 sequences, less than 15% seen once; the top ten hold 7.2%. Documented time point: sample taken at primary tumor resection. The sequenced material consisted of unsorted whole RNA from tumor, nontumor lung or frozen PBMC. Sequenced material: PBMCs, taken at surgery. These TCRs come from a male donor with early-stage non-small cell lung cancer.

The rearrangement links TRBV24-1 to TRBJ2-2; 14 positions agree with TRBD2. V dropped 3 bases and J dropped 7; count of bases not matched to a gene: 12. In germline, CDR1 is KGHDR, CDR2 SFDVKD. The CDR3 runs to 19 residues. CDR3 in DNA: TGTGCCACCAGTGATCCCCCCCAGGGACTAGCGGGAGATGGCGGGGAGCTGTTTTTT. Protein product: CATSDPPQGLAGDGGELFF.

This clonotype was detected ten times or more. J is TRBJ2-7 and V is TRBV6-1; weak D call: TRBD1 (6 bases). Germline V gene lookup returns CDR1 MNHNS and CDR2 SASEGT. CDR3 length: 13 amino acids. The germline V and J ends were trimmed by 3 bases and 7 bases, with 13 bases remaining between them. CDR3 bases: TGTGCCAGCAGTGATGGGCCGGACAGAGAGCAGTACTTC. Translating it yields CASSDGPDREQYF.

The chain combines TRBV11-3 with TRBJ2-1; 10 nucleotides line up with TRBD2. From germline, CDR1 is SGHNT and CDR2 YENEEA. The junction had 8 bases not matched to a gene; V was cut back by 0 bases and J by 6 bases. The CDR3 consists of 17 residues. The CDR3: CASSLDPKREGGNEQFF. The CDR3 region has the DNA TGTGCCAGCAGCTTAGATCCCAAGCGGGAGGGGGGCAATGAGCAGTTCTTC.

In its sample, this clonotype was seen a few times. J is TRBJ1-5 and V is TRBV4-2; possibly TRBD1 for D (6 bases). Trimming removed 0 bases from V and 2 bases from J, with 14 bases in between. Germline-derived CDR1 and CDR2 are LGHNA and YNFKEQ. The CDR3 sequence is 17 residues long. Here the CDR3 reads CASSQEGGLEGNQPQHF. The CDR3 bases are TGTGCCAGCAGCCAAGAGGGGGGCCTAGAGGGCAATCAGCCCCAGCATTTT.

The rearrangement uses TRBV15 and TRBJ2-2; TRBD2 agrees at 8 bases. J gave up 7 bases and V 5 bases, and 9 bases lay outside the gene matches. The length of the CDR3 is 15 residues. The germline CDR1 and CDR2 sequences are LNHNV and YYDKDF (reference sequence). CDR3 in DNA: TGTGCCACCAGCGGGACTAGGAAGAGAAACGGGGAGCTGTTTTTT. Translated, it gives CATSGTRKRNGELFF.

This clonotype was seen a few times. V is TRBV7-9 and J is TRBJ1-2, with D possibly matching TRBD1 (5 bases). This CDR3 spans 15 amino acids. Trimming took 0 bases from V and 4 from J, leaving 12 bases between them. CDR1 SEHNR and CDR2 FQNEAQ come from the germline V gene (reference sequence). In nucleotides, the CDR3 is TGTGCCAGCAGCTTAGCGTCAGGTGGGGGCTATGGCTACACCTTC. Protein: CASSLASGGGYGYTF.

This sequence joins TRBV10-3 and TRBJ2-1; D uncertain. Germline V gene sequence: CDR1 ENHRY, CDR2 SYGVKD. The CDR3 loop spans 11 amino acids. The V end lost 6 bases, the J end lost 5 bases, and 5 bases lay between the germline ends. This chain's CDR3 is CAISGNNEQFF. For the CDR3, the DNA is TGTGCCATCAGCGGAAACAATGAGCAGTTCTTC.

The chain has TRBV24-1 and TRBJ1-5; no definite D call. CDR1 KGHDR and CDR2 SFDVKD come from the germline V gene. CDR3 length: 14 residues. V shed 4 bases and J shed 4 bases, with 10 bases lying between them. The CDR3 is CATSDVGSNQPQHF. The CDR3 DNA reads as TGTGCCACCAGTGACGTTGGGTCAAATCAGCCCCAGCATTTT.

This clonotype has a handful of counts. The chain combines TRBV29-1 with TRBJ2-7, with TRBD2 as a possible D gene (6 bases). Germline CDR1 is SQVTM and CDR2 is ANQGSEA. V gave up 3 bases and J gave up 6 bases, with 12 bases separating them. The CDR3 is made up of 12 amino acids. The CDR3 reads CSVDPGGSEQYF. Here the CDR3 DNA reads TGCAGCGTTGACCCCGGGGGTAGCGAGCAGTACTTC.

This clonotype was seen repeatedly, ten times or more. V usage is TRBV5-1 and J usage is TRBJ2-1; 10 nucleotides align to TRBD2. Trimming cost V 3 bases and J 4 bases; bases outside gene matches: 4. Germline CDR1 is SGHRS and CDR2 is YFSETQ. This CDR3 has 15 amino acids. The CDR3 DNA reads as TGCGCCAGCAGCTCTCTAGCGGGAGCTTACAATGAGCAGTTCTTC. Translation gives CASSSLAGAYNEQFF.

This chain uses TRBV7-9 with TRBJ2-3; 10 positions match TRBD2. Trimming cost V 1 base and J 7 bases; bases outside gene matches: 8. CDR3 length equals 16 residues. CDR1 and CDR2 (germline): SEHNR, FQNEAQ (reference sequence). CDR3 region: CASSLGPSGSSNTQYF. The CDR3 nucleotides are TGTGCCAGCAGCTTAGGTCCTAGCGGGAGCAGTAATACGCAGTATTTT. Filled out from reference TRBV7-9 and TRBJ2-3, the complete variable domain reads DTGVSQNPRHKITKRGQNVTFRCDPISEHNRLYWYRQTLGQGPEFLTYFQNEAQLEKSRLLSDRFSAERPKGSFSTLEIQRTEQGDSAMYLCASSLGPSGSSNTQYFGPGTRLTVL.

The chain recombines TRBV5-1 with TRBJ2-5, with no clear D. Germline loops: CDR1 SGHRS, CDR2 YFSETQ. The CDR3 consists of 14 residues. The V end lost 2 bases, the J end lost 5 bases, and 13 bases lay between the germline ends. CDR3 region: CASSLKGSVETQYF. The DNA of the CDR3 is TGCGCCAGCAGCTTAAAGGGTTCCGTGGAGACCCAGTACTTC.

There are many counts of this clonotype. The V and J genes are TRBV29-1 and TRBJ2-5, with 7 positions matching TRBD2. V shed 8 bases and J 0 bases; nucleotides not matched to a gene: 9. Germline V gene data show CDR1 as SQVTM and CDR2 as ANQGSEA. This CDR3 contains 14 residues. The CDR3 DNA sequence: TGCAGCATAAGAACTAGCGCTAACCAAGAGACCCAGTACTTC. Encoded protein: CSIRTSANQETQYF.

This clonotype was observed a handful of times. The genes are TRBV10-3 and TRBJ1-3; tentative D call: TRBD1 (6 bases). The ends were cut back, 2 bases at V and 4 bases at J, with 18 bases in the middle. Germline assignment: CDR1 ENHRY and CDR2 SYGVKD. The length of the CDR3 is 17 residues. In DNA, the CDR3 is TGTGCCATCAGTGAGATAGACACGGGGGCGACAGGAAACACCATATATTTT. As protein: CAISEIDTGATGNTIYF.

The V and J genes are TRBV19 and TRBJ2-5; TRBD1 agrees at 7 bases. Per the germline V gene, CDR1 is LNHDA and CDR2 is SQIVND (reference sequence). J lost 4 bases, V lost 9 bases, and 8 bases had no gene match. The CDR3 is made up of 13 amino acids. The CDR3, as DNA: TGTGCCAGCCAAACCAACAGGGGAGAGACCCAGTACTTC. This sequence encodes CASQTNRGETQYF.

This clonotype has ten or more counts. The chain carries TRBV5-1 and TRBJ1-5; maybe TRBD1 (6 bases). The CDR3 is 15 amino acids. Germline V gene sequence: CDR1 SGHRS, CDR2 YFSETQ. Trimming removed 0 bases from V and 5 bases from J, with 12 bases in between. In DNA form, the CDR3 reads TGCGCCAGCAGCTTGGAGTACAGGGATCATCAGCCCCAGCATTTT. The encoded protein is CASSLEYRDHQPQHF.

This clonotype turned up a few times. The chain carries TRBV19 and TRBJ2-2; D is unresolved. Germline CDR1 and CDR2: LNHDA and SQIVND (reference sequence). V was pared by 8 bases and J by 5 bases, with 15 bases between. This CDR3 contains 14 residues. CDR3 coding DNA: TGTGCCAGTGAAAACAATTTGGGGACCGGGGAGCTGTTTTTT. Translating gives CASENNLGTGELFF.